The source of this T cell receptor (beta chain) is a study of cytomegalovirus exposure and HLA in healthy donors. Points from the study as a whole: In a later analysis, a genetic analysis reported fewer productive-TCR N-insertions in an Asian-associated ancestry cluster than the cohort average. In a later analysis, specific HLA alleles were associated with approximately 17,000 TCR beta sequences at a 0.05 false discovery rate.

Concerning this clone itself: Its cognate antigen is unknown.

It was with 60 Vbeta and 13 Jbeta primers that the PCR ran. How the authors handled the data: An analysis that came later counted roughly 80 million unique TCR beta chains, about 10 million shared. TCRdb's copy holds only in-frame clones and misses some; the assay was immunoSEQ multiplex PCR. The V and J calls and clone size were taken over from that table, and D and trimming were inferred from the DNA. The top ten clones hold 1.1% to 1.5% of a sample with tens of thousands of clones, about 80% of them seen once. The receptor's source is a male donor in good health and CMV-seronegative. The sample was PBMCs.

In nucleotides, the CDR3 is TGTGCCAGCAGTCCACCCCACAGAGACTATGGCTACACCTTC. It translates to CASSPPHRDYGYTF. V gene TRBV7-3 combines with J gene TRBJ1-2, with unresolved D. V shed 6 bases and J shed 3 bases, with 14 bases lying between them. CDR1 is SGHTA and CDR2 is FQGTGA in the germline V gene. The CDR3 is 14 amino acids.